The 26 T cell receptor beta chains reported below all come from one sample, sequenced in a study of blood T cell repertoires in COVID-19. The data were produced by immunoSEQ multiplex PCR, yet TCRdb's version contains in-frame clones alone and is incomplete. The data hold about 220,000 clones, with around 83% observed a single time. Sequencing was performed on peripheral blood. These receptors came from a woman between 65 and 79 years old with COVID-19, enrolled during active disease.

Worth noting for this clone: The sample carries other DNA sequences with the same CDR3. The chain uses TRBV18 and TRBJ2-5; 11 bases are a match to TRBD1. The V and J ends lost 2 bases and 5 bases, in that order; junction bases with no gene match: 1. The CDR3 runs to 14 residues. Per germline, CDR1 KGHSH and CDR2 LQKENI. CDR3 coding DNA: TGTGCCAGCTCACCAGGGGACAGGGGGGAGACCCAGTACTTC. Its translation: CASSPGDRGETQYF.

This chain links TRBV28 with TRBJ2-1; 10 bases fit TRBD2. In germline, CDR1 is MDHEN, CDR2 SYDVKM. The CDR3 extends over 15 amino acids. J lost 9 bases, V lost 10 bases, and 15 bases had no gene match. The CDR3 spells CATGGASGSLSEQFF. CDR3 nucleotides: TGTGCCACGGGGGGGGCTAGCGGGAGTTTAAGTGAGCAGTTCTTC. Using reference TRBV28 and TRBJ2-1 for the parts outside the CDR3, the full variable domain is DVKVTQSSRYLVKRTGEKVFLECVQDMDHENMFWYRQDPGLGLRLIYFSYDVKMKEKGDIPEGYSVSREKKERFSLILESASTNQTSMYLCATGGASGSLSEQFFGPGTRLTVL.

Only a few counts were recorded for this clone. This chain links TRBV27 with TRBJ2-6; D may be TRBD1 (5 bases). V lost 3 bases and J lost 2, with 8 bases in between. This CDR3 spans 15 amino acids. Germline-derived CDR1 and CDR2 are MNHEY and SMNVEV (reference sequence). This chain's CDR3 is CASSFQGTGANVLTF. In DNA, the CDR3 is TGTGCCAGCAGTTTTCAGGGAACTGGGGCCAACGTCCTGACTTTC.

This sequence joins TRBV6-1 and TRBJ2-7, with 9 bases lining up with TRBD1. After removal of 3 bases from V and 5 bases from J, the junction contained 23 bases not matched to a gene. Germline V gene data show CDR1 as MNHNS and CDR2 as SASEGT. This CDR3 comprises 20 residues. CDR3 sequence reads: CASSDLGLGQGPKRGDEQYF. The CDR3 bases are TGTGCCAGCAGTGACCTCGGACTGGGACAGGGCCCCAAGCGAGGAGACGAGCAGTACTTC.

The chain recombines TRBV2 with TRBJ1-4; D might be TRBD1 (6 bases). V gave up 6 bases and J gave up 9 bases, with 14 bases separating them. The germline V gene has CDR1 SNHLY and CDR2 FYNNEI. This CDR3 spans 13 amino acids. The CDR3 DNA is TGTGCCAGCAGCCCAGGGGCTTCCCAAAAACTGTTTTTT. Translating gives CASSPGASQKLFF. Drawing the rest from reference TRBV2 and TRBJ1-4, the complete variable domain is EPEVTQTPSHQVTQMGQEVILRCVPISNHLYFYWYRQILGQKVEFLVSFYNNEISEKSEIFDDQFSVERPDGSNFTLKIRSTKLEDSAMYFCASSPGASQKLFFGSGTQLSVL.

The chain uses TRBV6-5 and TRBJ2-5; D is possibly TRBD2 (6 bases). The CDR3 extends over 15 amino acids. Looked up from germline, CDR1 is MNHEY and CDR2 is SVGAGI. Trimming cost V 6 bases and J 5 bases, with 19 bases left between them. The CDR3 region is CASSAGTLGRETQYF. The CDR3, as DNA: TGTGCCAGCAGCGCCGGGACTCTAGGAAGGGAGACCCAGTACTTC.

This CDR3 reads CASSLVRAYNEQFF. The CDR3, as DNA: TGTGCCAGTAGTTTGGTGAGAGCCTACAATGAGCAGTTCTTC. The chain links TRBV19 to TRBJ2-1; the D is unclear. V lost 5 bases, J lost 2 bases, and 10 bases lay in between. The germline gives CDR1 LNHDA, CDR2 SQIVND (reference sequence). CDR3 length: 14 amino acids.

The V gene is TRBV28, the J gene TRBJ2-7; TRBD1 aligns across 12 bases. This CDR3 is 15 amino acids long. The germline V gene encodes CDR1 MDHEN and CDR2 SYDVKM. Trimming cost V 5 bases and J 5 bases; bases outside gene matches: 7. CDR3 nucleotide sequence: TGTGCCAGCAGTCCCGGGACAGGGGGCAAGGACGAGCAGTACTTC. This encodes CASSPGTGGKDEQYF.

The rearrangement joins TRBV6-2 or TRBV6-3 to TRBJ2-1; the match to TRBD2 covers 8 bases. Germline V gene sequence: CDR1 MNHEY, CDR2 SVGEGT. The V gene end was trimmed by 4 bases and the J gene end by 4 bases; junction bases not matched to a gene: 9. CDR3 length: 16 residues. CDR3 nucleotide sequence: TGTGCCAGCAGTTCTGGGGTAGCGGGGACTTACAATGAGCAGTTCTTC. Its protein product is CASSSGVAGTYNEQFF.

The chain is built from TRBV14 and TRBJ1-4; 7 bases are shared with TRBD1. Germline V lookup: CDR1 SGHDN, CDR2 FVKESK. The CDR3 spans 15 residues. The J segment lost 7 bases and the V segment lost 4 bases, leaving 9 bases of the junction unmatched. As DNA, the CDR3 is TGTGCCAGCAGCCGGACCCAGGGGGTCTTTGAAAAACTGTTTTTT. Its translation is CASSRTQGVFEKLFF.

The chain joins TRBV18 to TRBJ1-1, with 8 bases that match TRBD1. The germline V gene has CDR1 KGHSH and CDR2 LQKENI. This CDR3 is 15 amino acids long. The V segment lost 6 bases and the J segment 1 base; nucleotides outside the gene matches: 7. The CDR3 DNA sequence: TGTGCCAGCTCGCGTAAGGGACAGGCGAACACTGAAGCTTTCTTT. Translating gives CASSRKGQANTEAFF. Full variable domain (remainder filled in from reference TRBV18 and TRBJ1-1): NAGVMQNPRHLVRRRGQEARLRCSPMKGHSHVYWYRQLPEEGLKFMVYLQKENIIDESGMPKERFSAEFPKEGPSILRIQQVVRGDSAAYFCASSRKGQANTEAFFGQGTRLTVV.

This clone appeared a single time. The genes are TRBV28 and TRBJ1-2; 8 bases line up with TRBD1. The CDR3 sequence is 14 residues long. CDR1 and CDR2 from the germline V gene are MDHEN and SYDVKM. J was trimmed by 5 bases and V by 2 bases; bases with no gene match: 4. The CDR3 is CASSLGQGLYGYTF. Written as DNA, the CDR3 is TGTGCCAGCAGTTTAGGACAGGGTTTGTATGGCTACACCTTC.

This clone was seen once. V gene TRBV19 combines with J gene TRBJ2-5; TRBD1 agrees at 7 bases. CDR3 length: 14 amino acids. The ends lost 8 bases at V and 1 base at J; junction bases unmatched: 7. Germline V CDR1 and CDR2: LNHDA, SQIVND (reference sequence). The CDR3 protein is CASRPGQVQETQYF. In DNA, the CDR3 is TGTGCCAGTCGACCTGGACAGGTCCAAGAGACCCAGTACTTC. The full variable domain, in which reference TRBV19 and TRBJ2-5 provide the parts outside the CDR3, is DGGITQSPKYLFRKEGQNVTLSCEQNLNHDAMYWYRQDPGQGLRLIYYSQIVNDFQKGDIAEGYSVSREKKESFPLTVTSAQKNPTAFYLCASRPGQVQETQYFGPGTRLLVL.

The J gene is TRBJ1-1, the V gene TRBV19; 9 nucleotides match TRBD1. The CDR3 loop spans 14 amino acids. J was trimmed by 6 bases and V by 4 bases; bases with no gene match: 6. Germline loops: CDR1 LNHDA, CDR2 SQIVND (reference sequence). CDR3: CASSRTGVRAEAFF. The CDR3 DNA reads TGTGCCAGTAGTAGGACAGGGGTTCGAGCTGAAGCTTTCTTT.

J is TRBJ1-1 and V is TRBV2; D is ambiguous. This CDR3 comprises 15 residues. The germline gives CDR1 SNHLY, CDR2 FYNNEI. Trimming removed 3 bases from V and 0 bases from J, with 11 bases in between. DNA of the CDR3: TGTGCCAGCAGTGAGGGCCACCCGATGAACACTGAAGCTTTCTTT. Translated, it gives CASSEGHPMNTEAFF.

The chain uses TRBV5-1 and TRBJ2-5; tentatively, D is TRBD1 (5 bases). V lost 4 bases and J 2 bases, leaving 9 bases between the germline ends. The CDR3 has 13 amino acids. CDR1 is SGHRS and CDR2 is YFSETQ in the germline V gene. CDR3 nucleotide sequence: TGCGCCAGCAGCACGCAGGGTCAAGAGACCCAGTACTTC. It yields the protein CASSTQGQETQYF.

The CDR3: CSVSTGSGVSNQPQHF. CDR3 DNA: TGCAGCGTCTCGACAGGGTCGGGGGTCTCCAATCAGCCCCAGCATTTT. The genes are TRBV29-1 and TRBJ1-5, with 7 nucleotides matching TRBD1. CDR1 is SQVTM, CDR2 ANQGSEA, per germline. The trim removed 6 bases at V and 3 bases at J, leaving 14 bases unmatched. CDR3 length: 16 residues.

This clone was detected once. This sequence joins TRBV19 and TRBJ1-5, with TRBD1 identical over 8 bases. Germline V CDR1 and CDR2: LNHDA, SQIVND (reference sequence). Trimming cost V 1 base and J 9 bases; bases outside gene matches: 2. This CDR3 contains 13 residues. The CDR3 DNA is TGTGCCAGTAGTATAGCCAGGGGGCTGCCCCAGCATTTT. It yields the protein CASSIARGLPQHF.

The chain combines TRBV2 with TRBJ1-5, with 8 bases aligning to TRBD1. From germline, CDR1 is SNHLY and CDR2 FYNNEI. V gave up 5 bases and J gave up 4 bases; unmatched junction bases: 4. The CDR3 is made up of 14 amino acids. CDR3 sequence: CASSLGQGNQPQHF. DNA of the CDR3: TGTGCCAGCAGTCTCGGACAGGGAAATCAGCCCCAGCATTTT.

CDR3 sequence reads: CASSSDRGTNSPLHF. The CDR3 DNA is TGTGCCAGCAGTTCGGACAGGGGGACAAATTCACCCCTCCACTTT. This chain links TRBV28 with TRBJ1-6; TRBD1 matches at 10 bases. Germline loops: CDR1 MDHEN, CDR2 SYDVKM. The CDR3 runs 15 residues. Trimming cost V 4 bases and J 7 bases; bases outside gene matches: 4. Drawing the rest from reference TRBV28 and TRBJ1-6, the complete variable domain is DVKVTQSSRYLVKRTGEKVFLECVQDMDHENMFWYRQDPGLGLRLIYFSYDVKMKEKGDIPEGYSVSREKKERFSLILESASTNQTSMYLCASSSDRGTNSPLHFGNGTRLTVT.

The V gene is TRBV24-1, the J gene TRBJ1-5; TRBD1 is a possible D gene (6 bases). The CDR3 loop spans 12 amino acids. The germline V gene has CDR1 KGHDR and CDR2 SFDVKD. Trimming cost V 7 bases and J 11 bases, with 14 bases left between them. CDR3 loop: CATSQGTRAQHF. As DNA, the CDR3 is TGTGCCACCAGCCAGGGGACAAGAGCCCAGCATTTT.

The chain recombines TRBV5-1 with TRBJ2-2; the D gene is possibly TRBD2 (7 bases). CDR1 SGHRS and CDR2 YFSETQ come from the germline V gene. V was trimmed by 3 bases and J by 3 bases, leaving 15 bases between them. The CDR3 spans 16 residues. CDR3 bases: TGCGCCAGCAGCTGGGCCGGGGGGCGAGACACCGGGGAGCTGTTTTTT. Translated, it gives CASSWAGGRDTGELFF. The full variable domain, in which reference TRBV5-1 and TRBJ2-2 provide the parts outside the CDR3, is KAGVTQTPRYLIKTRGQQVTLSCSPISGHRSVSWYQQTPGQGLQFLFEYFSETQRNKGNFPGRFSGRQFSNSRSEMNVSTLELGDSALYLCASSWAGGRDTGELFFGEGSRLTVL.

This chain links TRBV6-5 with TRBJ2-5, with TRBD2 as a possible D gene (6 bases). V lost 5 bases and J lost 0, with 10 bases in between. CDR1 and CDR2 from the germline V gene are MNHEY and SVGAGI. This CDR3 has 14 residues. CDR3 protein: CASSRWGDQETQYF. The CDR3 coding sequence is TGTGCCAGCAGTCGCTGGGGGGACCAAGAGACCCAGTACTTC.

The chain joins TRBV18 to TRBJ1-1; 9 bases agree with TRBD1. The trim removed 5 bases at V and 6 bases at J, leaving 7 bases unmatched. Germline V lookup: CDR1 KGHSH, CDR2 LQKENI. The CDR3 has 14 residues. CDR3: CASSTTGGIAEAFF. CDR3 sequence (DNA): TGTGCCAGCTCAACAACAGGGGGCATCGCTGAAGCTTTCTTT.

The chain is built from TRBV28 and TRBJ1-1; D might be TRBD1 (5 bases). Looked up from germline, CDR1 is MDHEN and CDR2 is SYDVKM. CDR3 length: 13 residues. V dropped 3 bases and J dropped 1 base, with 6 bases sitting between them. In DNA, the CDR3 is TGTGCCAGCAGTTTCACAGGGAACACTGAAGCTTTCTTT. The encoded protein is CASSFTGNTEAFF.

The chain carries TRBV5-1 and TRBJ1-3, with TRBD1 identical over 8 bases. The V gene's germline CDR1 is SGHRS and CDR2 YFSETQ. The CDR3 contains 17 residues. The J segment lost 0 bases and the V segment lost 0 bases, leaving 5 bases of the junction unmatched. CDR3 DNA: TGCGCCAGCAGCTTGGGGGGGACAGGCCTCTCTGGAAACACCATATATTTT. Translation gives CASSLGGTGLSGNTIYF.